This T cell receptor beta chain was recorded in a study of OX40 agonist ivuxolimab in advanced cancers. As for the study in general: Given to patients was ivuxolimab, an agonistic anti-OX40 (CD134) antibody.

Data came from immunoSEQ multiplex PCR; TCRdb stores just in-frame clones and leaves some out. The sample includes about 33,000 clones, around 80% of them seen just once. Study-level findings and limits: Dosing at 0.1 to 3.0 mg/kg was accompanied by clonal expansion of CD4+ and CD8+ blood T cells by week 6. The mean number of expanded clones was higher in CD8+ T cells than in CD4+.

Germline V gives CDR1 KGHSH, CDR2 LQKENI. The CDR3 has 14 amino acids. Trimming took off 6 bases at V and 5 bases at J, with 16 bases between the two ends. In the case of this clone: Antigen specificity is unknown.

The sequencing used CD4+ or CD8+ T cells sorted from blood, collected in a trial of the OX40 agonist ivuxolimab. The receptor was isolated from an adult with an advanced solid tumor such as melanoma, head and neck, liver or kidney cancer. This chain joins TRBV18 and TRBJ2-5, with D possibly matching TRBD1 (5 bases). The CDR3 DNA is TGTGCCAGCTCCCAAAACCTTAAGGGGGAGACCCAGTACTTC. Translation: CASSQNLKGETQYF. Full variable domain (missing parts from reference TRBV18 and TRBJ2-5): NAGVMQNPRHLVRRRGQEARLRCSPMKGHSHVYWYRQLPEEGLKFMVYLQKENIIDESGMPKERFSAEFPKEGPSILRIQQVVRGDSAAYFCASSQNLKGETQYFGPGTRLLVL.